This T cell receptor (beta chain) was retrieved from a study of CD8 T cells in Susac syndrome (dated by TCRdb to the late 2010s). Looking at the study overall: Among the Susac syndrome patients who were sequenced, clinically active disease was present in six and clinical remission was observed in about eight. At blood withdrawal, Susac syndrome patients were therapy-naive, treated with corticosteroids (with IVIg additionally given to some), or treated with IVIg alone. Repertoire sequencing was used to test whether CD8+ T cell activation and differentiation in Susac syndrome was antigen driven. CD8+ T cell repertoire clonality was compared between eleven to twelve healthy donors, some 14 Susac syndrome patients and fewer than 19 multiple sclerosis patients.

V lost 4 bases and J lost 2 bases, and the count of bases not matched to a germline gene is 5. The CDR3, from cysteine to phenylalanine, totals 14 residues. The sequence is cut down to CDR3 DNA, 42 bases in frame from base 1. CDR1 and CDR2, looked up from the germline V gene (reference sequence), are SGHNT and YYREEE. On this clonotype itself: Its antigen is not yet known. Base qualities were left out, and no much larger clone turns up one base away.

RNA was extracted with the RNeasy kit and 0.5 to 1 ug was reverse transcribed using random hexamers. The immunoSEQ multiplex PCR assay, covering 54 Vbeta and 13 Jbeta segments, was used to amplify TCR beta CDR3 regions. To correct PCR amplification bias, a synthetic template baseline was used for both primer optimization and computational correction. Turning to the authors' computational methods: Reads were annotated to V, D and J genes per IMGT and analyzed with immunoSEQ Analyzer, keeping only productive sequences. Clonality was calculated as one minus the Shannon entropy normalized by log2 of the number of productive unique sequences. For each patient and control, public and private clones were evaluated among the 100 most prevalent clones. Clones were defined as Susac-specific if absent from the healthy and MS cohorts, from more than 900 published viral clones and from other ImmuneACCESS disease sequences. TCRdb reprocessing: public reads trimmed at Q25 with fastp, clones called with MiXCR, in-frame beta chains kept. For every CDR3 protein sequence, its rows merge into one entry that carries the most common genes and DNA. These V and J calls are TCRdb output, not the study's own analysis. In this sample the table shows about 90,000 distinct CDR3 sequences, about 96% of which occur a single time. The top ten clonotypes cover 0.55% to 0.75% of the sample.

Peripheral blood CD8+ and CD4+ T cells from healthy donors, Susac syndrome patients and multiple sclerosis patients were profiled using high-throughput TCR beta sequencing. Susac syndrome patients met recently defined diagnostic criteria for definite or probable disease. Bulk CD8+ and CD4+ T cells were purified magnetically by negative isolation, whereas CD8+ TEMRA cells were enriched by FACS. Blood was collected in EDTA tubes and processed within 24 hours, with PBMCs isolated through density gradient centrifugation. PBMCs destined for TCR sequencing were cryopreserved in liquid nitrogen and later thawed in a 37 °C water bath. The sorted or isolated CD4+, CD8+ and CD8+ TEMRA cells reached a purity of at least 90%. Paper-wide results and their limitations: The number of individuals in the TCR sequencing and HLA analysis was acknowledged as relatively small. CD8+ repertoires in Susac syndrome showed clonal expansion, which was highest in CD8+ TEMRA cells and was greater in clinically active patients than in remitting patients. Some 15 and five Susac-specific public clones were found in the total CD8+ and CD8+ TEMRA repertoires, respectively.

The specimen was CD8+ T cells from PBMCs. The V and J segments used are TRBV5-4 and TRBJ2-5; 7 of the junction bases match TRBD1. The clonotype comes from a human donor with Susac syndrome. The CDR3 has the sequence CASSLDRDQETQYF. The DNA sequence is TGTGCCAGCAGCCTCGACAGGGATCAAGAGACCCAGTACTTC. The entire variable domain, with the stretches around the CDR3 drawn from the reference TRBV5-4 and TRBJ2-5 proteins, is ETGVTQSPTHLIKTRGQQVTLRCSSQSGHNTVSWYQQALGQGPQFIFQYYREEENGRGNFPPRFSGLQFPNYSSELNVNALELDDSALYLCASSLDRDQETQYFGPGTRLLVL.